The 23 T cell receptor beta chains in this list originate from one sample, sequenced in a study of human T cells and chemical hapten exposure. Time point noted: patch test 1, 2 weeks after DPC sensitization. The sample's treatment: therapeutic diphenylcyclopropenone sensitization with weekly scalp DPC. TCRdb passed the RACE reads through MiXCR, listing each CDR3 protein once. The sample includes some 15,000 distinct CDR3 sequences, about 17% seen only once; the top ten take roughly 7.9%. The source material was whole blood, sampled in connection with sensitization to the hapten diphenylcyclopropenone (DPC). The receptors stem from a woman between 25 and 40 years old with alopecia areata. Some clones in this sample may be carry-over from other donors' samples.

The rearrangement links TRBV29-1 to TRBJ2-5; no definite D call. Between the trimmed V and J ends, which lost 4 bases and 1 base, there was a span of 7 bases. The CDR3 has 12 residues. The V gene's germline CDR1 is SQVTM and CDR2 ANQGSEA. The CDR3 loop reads CSVASPQETQYF. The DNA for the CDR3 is TGCAGCGTTGCCAGTCCCCAAGAGACCCAGTACTTC.

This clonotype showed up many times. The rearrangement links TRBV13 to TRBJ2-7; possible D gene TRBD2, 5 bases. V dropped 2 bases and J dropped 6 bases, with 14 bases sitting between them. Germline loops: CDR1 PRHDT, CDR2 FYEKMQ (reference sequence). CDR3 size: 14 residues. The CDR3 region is CASSLRGLLPEQYF. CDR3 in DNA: TGTGCCAGCAGCTTACGGGGTTTGTTGCCCGAGCAGTACTTC. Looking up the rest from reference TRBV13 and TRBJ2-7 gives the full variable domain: AAGVIQSPRHLIKEKRETATLKCYPIPRHDTVYWYQQGPGQDPQFLISFYEKMQSDKGSIPDRFSAQQFSDYHSELNMSSLELGDSALYFCASSLRGLLPEQYFGPGTRLTVT.

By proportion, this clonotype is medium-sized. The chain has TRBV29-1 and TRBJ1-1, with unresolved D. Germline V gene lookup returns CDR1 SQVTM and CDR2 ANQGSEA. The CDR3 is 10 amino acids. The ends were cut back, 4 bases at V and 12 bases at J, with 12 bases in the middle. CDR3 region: CSVVGVSSFF. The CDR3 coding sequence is TGCAGCGTTGTGGGCGTGAGTTCTTTCTTT.

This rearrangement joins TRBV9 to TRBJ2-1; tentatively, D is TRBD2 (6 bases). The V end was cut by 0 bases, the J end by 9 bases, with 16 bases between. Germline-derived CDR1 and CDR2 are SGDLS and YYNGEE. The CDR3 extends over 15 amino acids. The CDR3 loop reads CASSVVSSAAIEQFF. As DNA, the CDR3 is TGTGCCAGCAGCGTAGTTTCTAGCGCAGCGATTGAGCAGTTCTTC.

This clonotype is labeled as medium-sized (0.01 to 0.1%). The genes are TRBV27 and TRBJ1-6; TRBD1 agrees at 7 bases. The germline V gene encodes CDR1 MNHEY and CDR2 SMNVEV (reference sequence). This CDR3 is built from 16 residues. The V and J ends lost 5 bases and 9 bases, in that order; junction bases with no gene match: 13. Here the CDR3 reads CASSPVRQGLRSPLHF. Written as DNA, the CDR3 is TGTGCCAGCAGTCCAGTCCGACAGGGATTGCGTTCACCCCTCCACTTT.

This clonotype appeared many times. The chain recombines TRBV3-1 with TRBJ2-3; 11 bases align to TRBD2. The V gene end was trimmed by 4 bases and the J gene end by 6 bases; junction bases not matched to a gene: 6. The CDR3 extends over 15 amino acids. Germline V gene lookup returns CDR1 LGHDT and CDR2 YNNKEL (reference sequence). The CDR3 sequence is CASSPNSGREDTQYF. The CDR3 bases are TGTGCCAGCAGCCCGAATAGCGGGAGGGAGGATACGCAGTATTTT.

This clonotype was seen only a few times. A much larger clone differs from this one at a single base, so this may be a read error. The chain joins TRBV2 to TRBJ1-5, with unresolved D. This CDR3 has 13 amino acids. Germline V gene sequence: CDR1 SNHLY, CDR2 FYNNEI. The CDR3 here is CVSSDDRAQPQHF. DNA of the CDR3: TGTGTCAGCAGTGACGATAGGGCTCAGCCCCAGCATTTT.

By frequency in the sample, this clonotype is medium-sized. In DNA, the CDR3 is TGTGCCAGCAGTGGACGGAGCTATAATTCACCCCTCCACTTT. This encodes CASSGRSYNSPLHF. This chain joins TRBV6-1 and TRBJ1-6; D gene uncertain. CDR3 length equals 14 residues. From germline, CDR1 is MNHNS and CDR2 SASEGT. Trimming shortened V by 4 bases and J by 3 bases, and 7 bases separated the two germline ends.

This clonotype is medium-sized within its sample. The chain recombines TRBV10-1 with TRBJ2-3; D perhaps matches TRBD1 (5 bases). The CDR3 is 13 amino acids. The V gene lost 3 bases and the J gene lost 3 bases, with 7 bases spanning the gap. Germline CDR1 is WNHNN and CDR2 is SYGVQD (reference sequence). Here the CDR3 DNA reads TGCGCCAGCAGTGACCCAGGGACAGATACGCAGTATTTT. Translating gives CASSDPGTDTQYF.

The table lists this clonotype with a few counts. CDR3 DNA: TGTGCCAGCAGCTTCAGGGGAGGCACTGAAGCTTTCTTT. Translated: CASSFRGGTEAFF. The J gene is TRBJ1-1, the V gene TRBV7-9; a weak D match, TRBD1 (6 bases). The V end was cut by 3 bases, the J end by 4 bases, with 9 bases between. The CDR3 sequence is 13 residues long. Germline V gives CDR1 SEHNR, CDR2 FQNEAQ (reference sequence).

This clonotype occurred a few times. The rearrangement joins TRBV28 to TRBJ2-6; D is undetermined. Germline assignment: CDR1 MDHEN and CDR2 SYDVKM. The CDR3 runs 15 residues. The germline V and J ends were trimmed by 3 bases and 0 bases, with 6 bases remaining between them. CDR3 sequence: CASSFADSGANVLTF. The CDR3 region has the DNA TGTGCCAGCAGTTTCGCCGACTCTGGGGCCAACGTCCTGACTTTC. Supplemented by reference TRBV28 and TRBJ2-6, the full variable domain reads DVKVTQSSRYLVKRTGEKVFLECVQDMDHENMFWYRQDPGLGLRLIYFSYDVKMKEKGDIPEGYSVSREKKERFSLILESASTNQTSMYLCASSFADSGANVLTFGAGSRLTVL.

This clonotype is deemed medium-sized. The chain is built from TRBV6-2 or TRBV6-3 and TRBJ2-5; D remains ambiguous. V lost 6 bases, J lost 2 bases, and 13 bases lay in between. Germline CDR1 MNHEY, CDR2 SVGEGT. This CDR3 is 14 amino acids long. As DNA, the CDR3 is TGTGCCAGCAGATTACAGCCGTTTCAAGAGACCCAGTACTTC. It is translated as CASRLQPFQETQYF.

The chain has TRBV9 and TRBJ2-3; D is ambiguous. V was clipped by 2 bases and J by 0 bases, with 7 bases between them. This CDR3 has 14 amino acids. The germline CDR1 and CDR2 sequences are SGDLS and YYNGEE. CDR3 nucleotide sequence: TGTGCCAGCAGCGTGGGCAGTAGCACAGATACGCAGTATTTT. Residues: CASSVGSSTDTQYF.

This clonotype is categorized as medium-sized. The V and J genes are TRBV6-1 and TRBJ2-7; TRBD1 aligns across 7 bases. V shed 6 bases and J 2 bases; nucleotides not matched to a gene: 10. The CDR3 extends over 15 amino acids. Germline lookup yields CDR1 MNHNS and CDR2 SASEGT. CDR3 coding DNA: TGTGCCAGCAGAACATCGACAGGGAGTCCCTACGAGCAGTACTTC. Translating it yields CASRTSTGSPYEQYF.

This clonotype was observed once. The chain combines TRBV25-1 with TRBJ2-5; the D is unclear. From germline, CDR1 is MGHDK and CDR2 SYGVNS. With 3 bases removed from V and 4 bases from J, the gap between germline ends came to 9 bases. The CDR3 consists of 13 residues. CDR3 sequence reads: CASSDWSGETQYF. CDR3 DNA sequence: TGTGCCAGCAGTGATTGGTCCGGAGAGACCCAGTACTTC. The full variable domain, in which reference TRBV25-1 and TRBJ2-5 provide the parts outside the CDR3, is EADIYQTPRYLVIGTGKKITLECSQTMGHDKMYWYQQDPGMELHLIHYSYGVNSTEKGDLSSESTVSRIRTEHFPLTLESARPSHTSQYLCASSDWSGETQYFGPGTRLLVL.

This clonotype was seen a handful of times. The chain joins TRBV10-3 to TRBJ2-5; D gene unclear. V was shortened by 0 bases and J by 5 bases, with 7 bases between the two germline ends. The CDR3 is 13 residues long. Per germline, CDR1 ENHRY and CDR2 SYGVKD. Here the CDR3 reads CAISESRIETQYF. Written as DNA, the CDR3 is TGTGCCATCAGTGAGTCTAGAATCGAGACCCAGTACTTC.

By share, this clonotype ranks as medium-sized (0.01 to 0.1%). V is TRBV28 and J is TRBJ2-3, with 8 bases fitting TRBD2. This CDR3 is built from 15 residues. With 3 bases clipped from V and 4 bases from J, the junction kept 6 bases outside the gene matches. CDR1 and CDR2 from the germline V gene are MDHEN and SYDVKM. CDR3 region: CASSLAGGGADTQYF. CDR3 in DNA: TGTGCCAGCAGTTTGGCGGGAGGAGGCGCAGATACGCAGTATTTT.

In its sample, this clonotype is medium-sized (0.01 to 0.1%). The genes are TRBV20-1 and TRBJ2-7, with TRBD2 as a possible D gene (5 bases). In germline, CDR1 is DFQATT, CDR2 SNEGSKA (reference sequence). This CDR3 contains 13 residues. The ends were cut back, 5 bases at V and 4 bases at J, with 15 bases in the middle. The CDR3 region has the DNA TGCAGTGCTCTTAATCGACGGGGTTACGAGCAGTACGTC. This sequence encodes CSALNRRGYEQYV.

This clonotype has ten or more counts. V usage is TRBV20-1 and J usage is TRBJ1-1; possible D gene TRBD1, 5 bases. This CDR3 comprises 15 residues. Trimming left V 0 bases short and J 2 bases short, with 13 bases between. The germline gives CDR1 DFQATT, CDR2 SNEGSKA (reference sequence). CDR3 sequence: CSARDPKGVNTEAFF. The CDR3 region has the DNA TGCAGTGCTAGAGATCCGAAAGGGGTCAACACTGAAGCTTTCTTT.

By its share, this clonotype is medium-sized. The CDR3 DNA reads as TGTGCCAGCAGTGAAAGGCAGAACCATCAGCCCCAGCATTTT. Residues: CASSERQNHQPQHF. The chain employs TRBV2 and TRBJ1-5; D is uncertain. V was trimmed by 2 bases and J by 5 bases, leaving 10 bases between them. CDR1 and CDR2 (germline): SNHLY, FYNNEI. This CDR3 has 14 amino acids.

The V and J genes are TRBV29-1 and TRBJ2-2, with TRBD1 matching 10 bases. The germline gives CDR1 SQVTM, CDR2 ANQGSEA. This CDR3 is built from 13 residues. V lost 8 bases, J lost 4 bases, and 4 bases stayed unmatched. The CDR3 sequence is CSMRTGGTGELFF. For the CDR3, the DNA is TGCAGCATGCGGACAGGGGGCACCGGGGAGCTGTTTTTT.

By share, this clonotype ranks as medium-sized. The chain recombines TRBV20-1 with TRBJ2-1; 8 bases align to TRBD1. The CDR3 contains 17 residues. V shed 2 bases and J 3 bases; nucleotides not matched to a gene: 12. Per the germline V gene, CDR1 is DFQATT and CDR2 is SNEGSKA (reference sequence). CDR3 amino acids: CSARLTQGAGSYNEQFF. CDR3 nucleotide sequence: TGCAGTGCTAGATTGACCCAGGGGGCGGGGAGCTACAATGAGCAGTTCTTC.

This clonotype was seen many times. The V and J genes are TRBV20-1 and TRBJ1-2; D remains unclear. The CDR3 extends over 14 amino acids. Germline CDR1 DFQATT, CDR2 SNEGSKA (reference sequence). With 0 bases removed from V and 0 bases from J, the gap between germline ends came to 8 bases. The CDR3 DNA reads TGCAGTGCTAGAGATCGACACTCTAACTATGGCTACACCTTC. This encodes CSARDRHSNYGYTF.